These 5 T cell receptor beta chains came from one sample sequenced in a study of tumour-infiltrating T cells in Burkitt lymphoma. Clones were read by immunoSEQ multiplex PCR, and TCRdb kept only the in-frame ones, dropping some. Of 12,000 to 15,000 clones in the sample, 65% to 90% were seen once. The sample comprised tumor tissue. Receptor source: a human donor with diffuse large B-cell lymphoma.

The J gene is TRBJ1-2, the V gene TRBV29-1; D is undetermined. The V end lost 7 bases, the J end lost 6 bases, and 15 bases lay between the germline ends. In germline, CDR1 is SQVTM, CDR2 ANQGSEA. This CDR3 has 12 amino acids. CDR3 sequence (DNA): TGCAGCGCCTCGAAGGGAGTGGATGGCTACACCTTC. It translates to CSASKGVDGYTF. Looking up the rest from reference TRBV29-1 and TRBJ1-2 gives the full variable domain: SAVISQKPSRDICQRGTSLTIQCQVDSQVTMMFWYRQQPGQSLTLIATANQGSEATYESGFVIDKFPISRPNLTFSTLTVSNMSPEDSSIYLCSASKGVDGYTFGSGTRLTVV.

This clone was observed a few times. The rearrangement joins TRBV7-9 to TRBJ2-1; 8 bases map to TRBD2. Germline V gene data show CDR1 as SEHNR and CDR2 as FQNEAQ (reference sequence). The V and J ends lost 4 bases and 4 bases, in that order; junction bases with no gene match: 6. The CDR3 length is 15 residues. CDR3 sequence reads: CASSSLAGLYNEQFF. The CDR3 region has the DNA TGTGCCAGCAGCTCTCTAGCGGGCCTTTACAATGAGCAGTTCTTC. The full variable domain, rest sourced from reference TRBV7-9 and TRBJ2-1, is DTGVSQNPRHKITKRGQNVTFRCDPISEHNRLYWYRQTLGQGPEFLTYFQNEAQLEKSRLLSDRFSAERPKGSFSTLEIQRTEQGDSAMYLCASSSLAGLYNEQFFGPGTRLTVL.

V gene TRBV6-5 combines with J gene TRBJ2-7; tentative D call: TRBD2 (5 bases). The V gene's germline CDR1 is MNHEY and CDR2 SVGAGI. The CDR3 is made up of 15 amino acids. Trimming removed 6 bases at V and 2 bases at J, with 17 bases between. For the CDR3, the DNA is TGTGCCAGCAGCTATCTTACTAGGGCAACCTACGAGCAGTACTTC. Translated: CASSYLTRATYEQYF.

This clone turned up a few times. This chain links TRBV27 with TRBJ1-1; TRBD1 aligns across 8 bases. Germline assignment: CDR1 MNHEY and CDR2 SMNVEV (reference sequence). The CDR3 loop spans 13 amino acids. Trimming took 3 bases from V and 4 from J; bases not matched to a gene: 1. The DNA for the CDR3 is TGTGCCAGCAGTTTTGACAGGGGCACTGAAGCTTTCTTT. As protein: CASSFDRGTEAFF.

The V call is TRBV7-2, the J call TRBJ2-7; no reliable D call. Germline V CDR1 and CDR2: SGHTA, FQGNSA. Trimming cost V 2 bases and J 7 bases, with 12 bases left between them. The CDR3 extends over 13 amino acids. Here the CDR3 DNA reads TGTGCCAGCAGCTTATCATGGCCCGTGGAGCAGTACTTC. This translates into CASSLSWPVEQYF.